The 22 T cell receptor beta chains in this list originate from one sample, sequenced in a study of regulatory T cells in long-lasting Graves disease (dated by TCRdb to the early 2020s). The sample's time point, from its label and the paper: newly diagnosed GD, antithyroid drugs for less than 3 months. For both TCR sequencing and RNA sequencing, RNA was extracted from PBMCs in TRIzol. Libraries were built with multiplex PCR. The sequencer listed for this sample is Illumina HiSeq 4000. To build TCR beta libraries, CDR3 regions were amplified by Arm-PCR using iRepertoire HTBI primers. TCRdb ran its own pipeline on the public reads, namely fastp trimming at Q25 and MiXCR clone calling, and kept in-frame beta chains. Merged by CDR3 protein, the rows form single entries marked with the most common genes and DNA. Within this sample are 580,000 or so distinct CDR3 sequences, with about 16% of them counted one time only. The ten top clones hold around 13% of the sample.

In addition, the sample was reused for a study of T cells in Graves' hyperthyroidism and ophthalmopathy.

The specimen comprised peripheral blood mononuclear cells (PBMCs), sampled at new diagnosis, from a patient treated with antithyroid drugs. The receptor source for this set is a man between 18 and 29 years old with Graves disease. Donor details come from another sample of the same person, matched by shared clones.

About this clonotype: A much larger clone lies one base from this, so it may be a read error. The chain is built from TRBV28 and TRBJ2-1; 12 bases are shared with TRBD1. CDR1 is MDHEN and CDR2 is SYDVKM in the germline V gene. The length of the CDR3 is 15 residues. CDR3 nucleotides: TGTGCCAGCAGTTCCTCGGGACAGGGGGCGAGTGAGCGGTTCTTC. Protein sequence: CASSSSGQGASERFF.

Only one count was recorded for this clonotype. The chain combines TRBV14 with TRBJ2-6; tentatively, D is TRBD1 or TRBD2 (7 bases each). Germline CDR1 SGHDN, CDR2 FVKESK. The CDR3 runs 16 residues. V lost 4 bases and J lost 15, with 25 bases in between. DNA of the CDR3: TGTGCCAGCAGCCTTCAGGGGGGGGCATGGAACGAGGACCTGACTTTC. Translated, it gives CASSLQGGAWNEDLTF.

The sample holds many counts of this clonotype. The V gene is TRBV20-1, the J gene TRBJ2-5; 11 positions match TRBD2. The trim removed 7 bases at V and 7 bases at J, leaving 8 bases unmatched. This CDR3 is built from 13 residues. The V gene's germline CDR1 is DFQATT and CDR2 SNEGSKA (reference sequence). In DNA, the CDR3 is TGCAGTGTCACTAGCGGGAGCGGAAGGACCCAGTACTTC. The encoded protein is CSVTSGSGRTQYF.

This clonotype was detected a few times. The J gene is TRBJ1-2, the V gene TRBV2; 7 nucleotides match TRBD1. Looked up from germline, CDR1 is SNHLY and CDR2 is FYNNEI. With V trimmed by 5 bases and J by 2 bases, 5 bases remained unmatched. The CDR3 is 14 amino acids. The CDR3 sequence is CASSFQGDNYGYTF. The CDR3 DNA reads as TGTGCCAGCAGTTTCCAGGGGGACAACTATGGCTACACCTTC. The full variable domain, with the rest looked up from reference TRBV2 and TRBJ1-2, is EPEVTQTPSHQVTQMGQEVILRCVPISNHLYFYWYRQILGQKVEFLVSFYNNEISEKSEIFDDQFSVERPDGSNFTLKIRSTKLEDSAMYFCASSFQGDNYGYTFGSGTRLTVV.

This clonotype is a singleton in its sample. The chain combines TRBV5-1 with TRBJ2-7; the match to TRBD1 covers 11 bases. The junction had 8 bases not matched to a gene; V was cut back by 7 bases and J by 5 bases. CDR3 length: 14 residues. The germline CDR1 and CDR2 sequences are SGHRS and YFSETQ. CDR3 sequence reads: CASRTGTGGHEQYF. The CDR3 DNA sequence: TGCGCCAGCCGCACGGGGACAGGGGGTCACGAGCAGTACTTC.

There are a few counts of this clonotype. V and J are TRBV18 and TRBJ1-1; D perhaps matches TRBD1 (5 bases). V was shortened by 2 bases and J by 10 bases, with 14 bases between the two germline ends. Per germline, CDR1 KGHSH and CDR2 LQKENI. This CDR3 region has 13 residues. CDR3 sequence reads: CASSPEEQGRAFF. CDR3 DNA: TGTGCCAGCTCACCAGAGGAGCAGGGTAGAGCTTTCTTT.

About this clonotype: Just one base apart from a much larger clone, this may be a read error. This chain uses TRBV7-9 with TRBJ2-7; TRBD2 is a possible D gene (5 bases). This CDR3 is 14 amino acids long. With 4 bases removed from V and 5 bases from J, the gap between germline ends came to 15 bases. Germline CDR1 reads SEHNR; CDR2 reads FQNEAQ (reference sequence). The CDR3 DNA reads as TGTGCCAGCAGCTCCCCCCCGAGGGCAGACGAGCAGTACTTC. This gives the protein CASSSPPRADEQYF.

This clonotype showed up just a few times. The chain links TRBV30 to TRBJ2-7; TRBD2 is a possible D gene (5 bases). This CDR3 has 11 amino acids. Germline CDR1 is GTSNPN and CDR2 is SVGIG (reference sequence). The CDR3: CGCRGAYEQYF. The CDR3 nucleotides are TGTGGTTGTCGGGGTGCCTACGAGCAGTACTTC.

The V call is TRBV28, the J call TRBJ2-7; 10 bases line up with TRBD2. CDR3 size: 15 residues. The V gene's germline CDR1 is MDHEN and CDR2 SYDVKM. The ends lost 5 bases at V and 3 bases at J; junction bases unmatched: 7. The CDR3 nucleotides are TGTGCCAGCAGTGCCCCTAGCGGGAGTGACTACGAGCAGTACTTC. This gives the protein CASSAPSGSDYEQYF.

This sequence joins TRBV20-1 and TRBJ2-2, with 8 positions matching TRBD2. Per the germline V gene, CDR1 is DFQATT and CDR2 is SNEGSKA (reference sequence). The CDR3 is 14 residues long. V lost 3 bases to trimming and J lost 7 bases; unmatched junction nucleotides: 7. The CDR3 DNA reads TGCAGTGCTAGGATCGCGGGAGGCGTCGGGGAGCTGTTTTTT. It yields the protein CSARIAGGVGELFF.

Ten or more counts support this clonotype. The CDR3 sequence: CASSSDRERGEQYF. The CDR3 region has the DNA TGTGCCAGCAGCTCGGACAGGGAGAGGGGGGAGCAGTACTTC. The gene calls are TRBV7-9 and TRBJ2-7; 8 positions match TRBD1. V shed 4 bases, J shed 7 bases, and the junction held 9 bases outside the gene matches. Germline assignment: CDR1 SEHNR and CDR2 FQNEAQ (reference sequence). CDR3 length equals 14 residues.

As regards this clonotype: Given a much more abundant clone one base away, this may be a read error. This chain links TRBV2 with TRBJ2-7; the match to TRBD2 covers 9 bases. There are 14 residues in the CDR3. Germline values: CDR1 SNHLY, CDR2 FYNNEI. CDR3 DNA: TGTGCCAGCAGTATAGCGGGAGCGGTTTCCGAGAAGTACTTC. As protein: CASSIAGAVSEKYF.

Concerning this clonotype: A much larger clone differs from this one at a single base, so this may be a read error. The gene calls are TRBV20-1 and TRBJ2-1; 13 bases agree with TRBD2. The V and J ends lost 5 bases and 6 bases, in that order; junction bases with no gene match: 7. This CDR3 is 15 amino acids long. Germline values: CDR1 DFQATT, CDR2 SNEGSKA (reference sequence). CDR3 nucleotides: TGCAGTGCTGGAACCGGGACTAGCGGGGCCAATGAGCAGTTCTTC. As protein: CSAGTGTSGANEQFF.

This clonotype was counted at least ten times. The chain links TRBV6-2 or TRBV6-3 to TRBJ1-2, with TRBD1 identical over 7 bases. This CDR3 has 16 amino acids. V shed 5 bases and J 0 bases; nucleotides not matched to a gene: 9. CDR1 is MNHEY, CDR2 SVGEGT, per germline. The DNA for the CDR3 is TGTGCCAGCAGTCCCCCCTGGGACAGCCCTAACTATGGCTACACCTTC. The encoded protein is CASSPPWDSPNYGYTF.

The genes are TRBV12-3 or TRBV12-4 and TRBJ1-5; the D is unclear. This CDR3 region has 15 residues. Trimming removed 4 bases at V and 0 bases at J, with 10 bases between. The CDR3 loop reads CASSSYRFSNQPQHF. CDR3 coding DNA: TGTGCCAGCAGTTCATACAGATTTAGCAATCAGCCCCAGCATTTT.

A few counts support this clonotype. This sequence joins TRBV5-5 and TRBJ1-2; TRBD1 aligns across 9 bases. There are 17 residues in the CDR3. The trim removed 0 bases at V and 4 bases at J, leaving 10 bases unmatched. From germline, CDR1 is SGHKS and CDR2 YYEKEE (reference sequence). The CDR3 DNA reads as TGTGCCAGCAGCTTGGTGGGACAGGGAAGATCGGGCTATGGCTACACCTTC. Protein product: CASSLVGQGRSGYGYTF.

A few counts support this clonotype. V is TRBV11-3 and J is TRBJ2-2, with 7 nucleotides matching TRBD1. Germline-derived CDR1 and CDR2 are SGHNT and YENEEA. This CDR3 region has 17 residues. The V gene end was trimmed by 3 bases and the J gene end by 0 bases; junction bases not matched to a gene: 7. The CDR3 bases are TGTGCCAGCAGCTTTAAACCGGGACAGCCGAACACCGGGGAGCTGTTTTTT. Amino acids: CASSFKPGQPNTGELFF.

This clonotype has more than one count but fewer than ten. V gene TRBV9 combines with J gene TRBJ2-5, with D uncertain. The CDR3 spans 13 residues. The V end was cut by 2 bases, the J end by 2 bases, with 7 bases between. Germline values: CDR1 SGDLS, CDR2 YYNGEE. The DNA for the CDR3 is TGTGCCAGCAGCGTCGCCGGTCAAGAGACCCAGTACTTC. This encodes CASSVAGQETQYF. The variable domain in full, completed from reference TRBV9 and TRBJ2-5, reads DSGVTQTPKHLITATGQRVTLRCSPRSGDLSVYWYQQSLDQGLQFLIQYYNGEERAKGNILERFSAQQFPDLHSELNLSSLELGDSALYFCASSVAGQETQYFGPGTRLLVL.

This clonotype was counted at least ten times. V usage is TRBV6-1 and J usage is TRBJ2-7; 7 nucleotides align to TRBD1. Germline V gives CDR1 MNHNS, CDR2 SASEGT. The CDR3 is made up of 13 amino acids. V shed 4 bases, J shed 3 bases, and the junction held 3 bases outside the gene matches. The CDR3 bases are TGTGCCAGCAGTGCAGACAGGGACTACGAGCAGTACTTC. Translated, it gives CASSADRDYEQYF.

The genes are TRBV5-1 and TRBJ2-7; 7 bases match TRBD2. Germline CDR1 is SGHRS and CDR2 is YFSETQ. V lost 8 bases and J lost 0; bases outside the gene matches: 8. The length of the CDR3 is 14 residues. The CDR3: CASRQAGVSYEQYF. The CDR3 nucleotides read TGCGCCAGTCGTCAGGCGGGGGTCTCCTACGAGCAGTACTTC.

This clonotype occurred a few times. This chain uses TRBV3-1 with TRBJ2-7, with D maybe TRBD2 (5 bases). The germline V gene has CDR1 LGHDT and CDR2 YNNKEL (reference sequence). V was trimmed by 0 bases and J by 0 bases, leaving 18 bases between them. The CDR3 spans 18 residues. Written as DNA, the CDR3 is TGTGCCAGCAGCCAAGATAGTAACTTGGGAGCACTCTCCTACGAGCAGTACTTC. Translation gives CASSQDSNLGALSYEQYF.

V gene TRBV20-1 combines with J gene TRBJ1-2, with TRBD1 matching 8 bases. This CDR3 is built from 17 residues. V was pared by 3 bases and J by 4 bases, with 16 bases of the junction left unmatched. Per germline, CDR1 DFQATT and CDR2 SNEGSKA (reference sequence). This chain's CDR3 is CSASSWDRPPGFYGYTF. DNA of the CDR3: TGCAGTGCTAGTAGCTGGGACAGGCCGCCGGGATTCTATGGCTACACCTTC.